The 24 T cell receptor beta chains in this list originate from one sample, sequenced in a study of blood T cell repertoires in COVID-19. Profiled with immunoSEQ multiplex PCR; TCRdb holds only in-frame clones, not every one. The sample contains some 98,000 clones, around 80% of which appear only once. Sequencing input: peripheral blood. These receptors were obtained from a human donor in a cohort sampled during active COVID-19.

The CDR3 region is CASSPGQGRLEAFF. The CDR3 nucleotides read TGTGCCAGCTCACCGGGACAGGGGCGTCTAGAAGCTTTCTTT. J is TRBJ1-1 and V is TRBV18; 10 nucleotides line up with TRBD1. Trimming at V came to 3 bases and at J to 8 bases, leaving 6 bases not matched to a gene. This CDR3 spans 14 amino acids. Per the germline V gene, CDR1 is KGHSH and CDR2 is LQKENI.

CDR3 region: CASSLTPEAADTQYF. CDR3 nucleotides: TGCGCCAGCAGCTTGACGCCAGAGGCGGCAGATACGCAGTATTTT. The genes are TRBV5-1 and TRBJ2-3; unclear D gene. The V and J ends lost 1 base and 4 bases respectively, with 13 bases between them. The CDR3 length is 15 residues. Germline V gives CDR1 SGHRS, CDR2 YFSETQ.

The V gene is TRBV29-1, the J gene TRBJ2-2; TRBD2 agrees at 10 bases. CDR1 SQVTM and CDR2 ANQGSEA come from the germline V gene. J was trimmed by 1 base and V by 6 bases; bases with no gene match: 5. The CDR3 has 15 residues. The CDR3 DNA sequence: TGCAGCGTGATAACTAGCGGGGTGAACACCGGGGAGCTGTTTTTT. Protein: CSVITSGVNTGELFF.

In this sample, this clone turned up a few times. The rearrangement uses TRBV19 and TRBJ1-2, with 9 bases aligning to TRBD1. The germline V gene encodes CDR1 LNHDA and CDR2 SQIVND (reference sequence). V lost 7 bases, J lost 8 bases, and 11 bases stayed unmatched. CDR3 length: 14 residues. The CDR3 protein is CASTRTGEYVGYTF. In DNA form, the CDR3 reads TGTGCCAGTACACGGACAGGGGAGTATGTAGGCTACACCTTC.

The sample holds a few counts of this clone. The genes are TRBV28 and TRBJ2-7; TRBD1 is a possible D gene (6 bases). Trimming left V 7 bases short and J 3 bases short, with 16 bases between. Germline loops: CDR1 MDHEN, CDR2 SYDVKM. The CDR3 length is 14 residues. The CDR3 nucleotides are TGTGCCAGCACCCCCTTAGGACAGATCTACGAGCAGTACTTC. Translation gives CASTPLGQIYEQYF.

Here the CDR3 reads CASSEPGLNTEAFF. CDR3 DNA sequence: TGTGCCAGCAGCGAACCGGGTCTGAACACTGAAGCTTTCTTT. The J gene is TRBJ1-1, the V gene TRBV21-1. TRBV21-1 is a pseudogene segment. The CDR3 length is 14 residues.

The genes are TRBV6-5 and TRBJ2-1; a weak D match, TRBD2 (6 bases). The V end lost 6 bases, the J end lost 6 bases, and 15 bases lay between the germline ends. Per germline, CDR1 MNHEY and CDR2 SVGAGI. The length of the CDR3 is 14 residues. CDR3 region: CASSPGGTVNEQFF. The DNA for the CDR3 is TGTGCCAGCAGCCCAGGCGGGACTGTCAATGAGCAGTTCTTC.

The J gene is TRBJ2-1, the V gene TRBV3-1 (or the pseudogene TRBV3-2); possible D gene TRBD2, 7 bases. Trimming took off 2 bases at V and 5 bases at J, with 22 bases between the two ends. CDR3 length: 18 amino acids. Per germline, CDR1 LGHDT and CDR2 YNNKEL (reference sequence). CDR3 region: CASSQPGGGHTTHNEQFF. CDR3 sequence (DNA): TGTGCCAGCAGCCAACCTGGGGGGGGACACACGACTCACAATGAGCAGTTCTTC.

The genes are TRBV18 and TRBJ1-3, with D perhaps matching TRBD1 (6 bases). The CDR3 runs 15 residues. The germline CDR1 and CDR2 sequences are KGHSH and LQKENI. V lost 2 bases and J lost 4, with 12 bases in between. CDR3 nucleotide sequence: TGTGCCAGCTCACCAATTGCAGGGGAAGGAAACACCATATATTTT. Amino acids: CASSPIAGEGNTIYF.

The rearrangement links TRBV19 to TRBJ1-5; D is possibly TRBD1 (5 bases). Trimming took 3 bases from V and 0 from J, leaving 12 bases between them. Per the germline V gene, CDR1 is LNHDA and CDR2 is SQIVND (reference sequence). CDR3 size: 16 residues. CDR3 in DNA: TGTGCCAGTAGTATCGAACAGGCTCCTAGCAATCAGCCCCAGCATTTT. Amino acid sequence: CASSIEQAPSNQPQHF.

The CDR3 protein is CASTPPGAFPTEAFF. The CDR3, as DNA: TGTGCCAGCACCCCTCCAGGGGCCTTCCCCACTGAAGCTTTCTTT. This chain links TRBV3-1 (or the pseudogene TRBV3-2) with TRBJ1-1; D may be TRBD1 (6 bases). The CDR3 is made up of 15 amino acids. CDR1 and CDR2 from the germline V gene are LGHDT and YNNKEL (reference sequence). Trimming stripped 7 bases from V and 4 bases from J, with 19 bases between.

This clone has a count of ten or more. V and J are TRBV27 and TRBJ1-1; possible D gene TRBD1, 5 bases. The V end lost 6 bases, the J end lost 6 bases, and 14 bases lay between the germline ends. The CDR3 totals 13 residues. Germline V gives CDR1 MNHEY, CDR2 SMNVEV (reference sequence). CDR3 DNA sequence: TGTGCCAGCAGCCCGGGGGGGGGAGCTGAAGCTTTCTTT. This encodes CASSPGGGAEAFF.

The genes are TRBV30 and TRBJ1-2; D gene ambiguous. The germline gives CDR1 GTSNPN, CDR2 SVGIG (reference sequence). Trimming cost V 3 bases and J 7 bases, with 15 bases left between them. CDR3 length: 13 residues. In DNA form, the CDR3 reads TGTGCCTGGAGGTCCGCCGGTCGTGGTGGCTACACCTTC. Translation: CAWRSAGRGGYTF. Full variable domain (outside the CDR3, taken from reference TRBV30 and TRBJ1-2): SQTIHQWPATLVQPVGSPLSLECTVEGTSNPNLYWYRQAAGRGLQLLFYSVGIGQISSEVPQNLSASRPQDRQFILSSKKLLLSDSGFYLCAWRSAGRGGYTFGSGTRLTVV.

The chain carries TRBV11-3 and TRBJ2-7, with D possibly TRBD2 on 6 matching bases. V lost 5 bases and J 3 bases, leaving 17 bases between the germline ends. Germline V gives CDR1 SGHNT, CDR2 YENEEA. The CDR3 loop spans 15 amino acids. The CDR3 region has the DNA TGTGCCAGCAGCCAATTTAGCGGAGGGGACTACGAGCAGTACTTC. This codes for CASSQFSGGDYEQYF.

The rearrangement joins TRBV18 to TRBJ1-6; D remains unclear. The CDR3 is made up of 15 amino acids. V lost 0 bases and J 0 bases, leaving 3 bases between the germline ends. CDR1 and CDR2 from the germline V gene are KGHSH and LQKENI. The DNA for the CDR3 is TGTGCCAGCTCACCACCGAGCTCCTATAATTCACCCCTCCACTTT. Protein product: CASSPPSSYNSPLHF.

This clone was picked up a small number of times. The V gene is TRBV18, the J gene TRBJ2-7, with 8 nucleotides matching TRBD1. CDR1 KGHSH and CDR2 LQKENI come from the germline V gene. The V and J ends lost 3 bases and 1 base, in that order; junction bases with no gene match: 2. The CDR3 is 14 amino acids. This chain's CDR3 is CASSPGQVSYEQYF. The CDR3 bases are TGTGCCAGCTCACCGGGACAGGTATCCTACGAGCAGTACTTC.

The chain employs TRBV6-1 and TRBJ2-4; a possible D gene is TRBD1 (6 bases). V was trimmed by 1 base and J by 2 bases, leaving 9 bases between them. CDR1 and CDR2 (germline): MNHNS, SASEGT. The CDR3 runs to 15 residues. CDR3 DNA sequence: TGTGCCAGCAGTGAAGGCCGGGACACCAAAAACATTCAGTACTTC. Its translation is CASSEGRDTKNIQYF.

This rearrangement joins TRBV4-2 to TRBJ2-5; 8 bases fit TRBD2. From germline, CDR1 is LGHNA and CDR2 YNFKEQ. J was trimmed by 4 bases and V by 4 bases; bases with no gene match: 2. The CDR3 length is 13 residues. This CDR3 is CASSRTSTETQYF. The CDR3 nucleotides are TGTGCCAGCAGCCGGACTAGCACAGAGACCCAGTACTTC.

This clone was picked up a small number of times. The rearrangement joins TRBV6-5 to TRBJ1-2; a possible D gene is TRBD1 (5 bases). The CDR3 runs to 14 residues. V gave up 6 bases and J gave up 4 bases, with 15 bases separating them. Germline values: CDR1 MNHEY, CDR2 SVGAGI. CDR3 sequence reads: CASSPTDSFYGYTF. In DNA, the CDR3 is TGTGCCAGCAGCCCCACCGACAGTTTCTATGGCTACACCTTC.

The CDR3 here is CASSASGNTEAFF. In nucleotides, the CDR3 is TGTGCCAGCAGCGCCTCGGGGAACACTGAAGCTTTCTTT. This sequence joins TRBV6-5 and TRBJ1-1; D is ambiguous. CDR3 length: 13 amino acids. V lost 6 bases, J lost 1 base, and 9 bases lay in between. Germline lookup yields CDR1 MNHEY and CDR2 SVGAGI.

The chain recombines TRBV5-6 with TRBJ1-6, with a tentative D call TRBD1 (6 bases). The CDR3 has 13 amino acids. Per the germline V gene, CDR1 is SGHDT and CDR2 is YYEEEE. The V end lost 5 bases, the J end lost 9 bases, and 12 bases lay between the germline ends. Written as DNA, the CDR3 is TGTGCCAGCAGTCCCCTCAGGGGTTCACCCCTCCACTTT. It codes for CASSPLRGSPLHF.

V usage is TRBV18 and J usage is TRBJ1-2; 7 nucleotides agree with TRBD1. Germline CDR1 reads KGHSH; CDR2 reads LQKENI. The CDR3 runs 13 residues. The trim removed 5 bases at V and 8 bases at J, leaving 8 bases unmatched. CDR3 residues: CASSTDRAKGYTF. The CDR3 nucleotides read TGTGCCAGCTCAACCGACAGGGCGAAAGGCTACACCTTC.

The gene calls are TRBV2 and TRBJ1-3; tentative D call: TRBD1 (6 bases). Germline V gene sequence: CDR1 SNHLY, CDR2 FYNNEI. The CDR3 extends over 14 amino acids. Trimming shortened V by 5 bases and J by 2 bases, and 10 bases separated the two germline ends. The CDR3 DNA follows: TGTGCCAGCAGTCCCGCAGGGGCTGGAAACACCATATATTTT. Translated, it gives CASSPAGAGNTIYF.

This clone was detected only a few times. The chain has TRBV7-9 and TRBJ1-1, with 9 bases matching TRBD1. This CDR3 has 12 residues. V trimming: 1 base; J trimming: 10 bases; junction bases outside the gene matches: 1. The germline V gene has CDR1 SEHNR and CDR2 FQNEAQ (reference sequence). The CDR3 DNA reads TGTGCCAGCAGCTTAGAGGACAGGGGAGCTTTCTTT. Protein sequence: CASSLEDRGAFF.